The next 20 T cell receptor beta chains were all read from a single sample in a study of tumor and adjacent non-tumor tissue in lung cancer. This sample's RNA came from whole unsorted tissue. Three rounds of nested PCR, following a modified ARM-PCR protocol, produced the TCRbeta library. A single record per CDR3 protein comes from TCRdb applying MiXCR to the multiplex PCR reads. The repertoire holds roughly 70,000 distinct CDR3 sequences, with 73% as singletons. Sequencing was performed on lung tumor tissue. The receptors were sampled from a man in his fifties or sixties with non-small cell lung cancer.

V is TRBV30 and J is TRBJ2-1, with D perhaps assigned TRBD1 or TRBD2 (7 bases each). Germline CDR1 GTSNPN, CDR2 SVGIG (reference sequence). The CDR3 covers 16 residues. V dropped 2 bases and J dropped 10 bases, with 24 bases sitting between them. The CDR3 nucleotides are TGTGCCTGGAGTAAGGGGGCGGGGGCGGTCTCAGGAGAGCAGTTCTTC. It translates to CAWSKGAGAVSGEQFF.

This clonotype appeared many times. This sequence joins TRBV6-5 and TRBJ1-1; no clear D. There are 15 residues in the CDR3. The ends were cut back, 5 bases at V and 0 bases at J, with 13 bases in the middle. CDR1 and CDR2 from the germline V gene are MNHEY and SVGAGI. CDR3 sequence (DNA): TGTGCCAGCAGTCTCAGTCACCAGCTGAACACTGAAGCTTTCTTT. Translation: CASSLSHQLNTEAFF.

With regard to this clonotype: The junction differs from germline at one of its ends, possibly a read error. The gene calls are TRBV6-5 and TRBJ2-1; tentative D call: TRBD1 (6 bases). Germline CDR1 is MNHEY and CDR2 is SVGAGI. This CDR3 is 15 amino acids long. The CDR3 is CASSCSRRGGNDQFF. The DNA of the CDR3 is TGTGCCAGCAGTTGCTCGAGACGAGGGGGTAATGACCAGTTCTTC.

Note on this clonotype: The germline gene is not matched at one end of the junction; a read error may be the cause. CDR3 sequence (DNA): TGTGCCAGCAGTTTACAGGGACTAGTAAGGACGACCGGGGAACTGTTTTTT. It is translated as CASSLQGLVRTTGELFF. V gene TRBV28 combines with J gene TRBJ2-2; TRBD2 agrees at 8 bases. Looked up from germline, CDR1 is MDHEN and CDR2 is SYDVKM. The CDR3 is 17 amino acids.

About this clonotype: It is likely a read error, because the conserved phenylalanine at the end of the CDR3 is missing. The chain has TRBV12-5 and TRBJ1-1; 10 bases align to TRBD1. Germline CDR1 LGHNT, CDR2 FRNRAP. The CDR3 consists of 19 residues. V lost 1 base, J lost 4 bases, and 15 bases stayed unmatched. The DNA for the CDR3 is TGTGCTAGTGGTTTGGAGAGGTCGGGACAGGGGACCCAGGGCACTGAAGCTTTCTTA. Translating it yields CASGLERSGQGTQGTEAFL.

On this clonotype itself: A much larger clone lies one base from this, so it may be a read error. Here the CDR3 DNA reads TGTGCCTGTACGGGAAGAAAAATTCAGTACTTC. Amino acid sequence: CACTGRKIQYF. This sequence joins TRBV28 and TRBJ2-4; weak D call: TRBD2 (5 bases). V lost 11 bases and J lost 10, with 15 bases in between. Germline lookup yields CDR1 MDHEN and CDR2 SYDVKM. This CDR3 region has 11 residues.

With regard to this clonotype: A single base separates this from a much larger clone, so it may be a read error. V usage is TRBV15 and J usage is TRBJ2-1; 7 bases agree with TRBD2. Per germline, CDR1 LNHNV and CDR2 YYDKDF (reference sequence). This CDR3 has 16 residues. The CDR3 protein is CGTSRELLAAYNEQFF. CDR3 DNA: TGTGGCACCAGCAGAGAATTGCTAGCGGCGTACAATGAGCAGTTCTTC.

A note on this clonotype: In this CDR3 the conserved last residue, phenylalanine or tryptophan, is missing, so a read error is likely. J is TRBJ2-2 and V is TRBV11-1; 8 positions match TRBD1. The V segment lost 1 base and the J segment 4 bases; nucleotides outside the gene matches: 8. CDR1 and CDR2 (germline): SGHAT, FQDESV (reference sequence). The CDR3 spans 17 residues. The CDR3 spells CASSLERTGPRTGELFY. The CDR3 nucleotides read TGTGCCAGCAGCTTAGAAAGGACAGGGCCCCGCACCGGGGAGCTGTTTTAT.

A note on this clonotype: At one of its ends the junction is not consistent with the germline gene, which may arise from a read error. The chain couples TRBV20-1 to TRBJ2-7; TRBD2 agrees at 9 bases. The length of the CDR3 is 13 residues. Germline V gives CDR1 DFQATT, CDR2 SNEGSKA (reference sequence). The DNA for the CDR3 is TGTAGTGCTAATCTAGCGGGAATGGGCGAGCAGTACTTC. Its translation is CSANLAGMGEQYF.

Concerning this clonotype: Germline is not matched at one junction end, which may reflect a read error. The chain has TRBV5-6 and TRBJ2-1; 7 nucleotides line up with TRBD2. Germline V gene data show CDR1 as SGHDT and CDR2 as YYEEEE. The CDR3 is 22 amino acids. CDR3 region: CVSSPHRGSRLADPLHYNEQFF. CDR3 bases: TGTGTCAGCAGCCCGCACCGGGGATCGAGGCTAGCGGACCCGCTCCATTACAATGAGCAGTTCTTC.

This clonotype has a handful of counts. One base away lies a much larger clone, so this may be a sequencing read error. V usage is TRBV11-2 and J usage is TRBJ2-3; 10 nucleotides align to TRBD1. Germline loops: CDR1 SGHAT, CDR2 FQNNGV. CDR3 length equals 15 residues. This CDR3 reads CASGFRDRGSDTQYF. For the CDR3, the DNA is TGTGCCAGCGGCTTTAGGGACAGGGGATCGGATACGCAGTATTTT.

Of note for this clonotype: Since a much larger clone is just one base distant, this may be a read error. The DNA of the CDR3 is TGTGCCAGCAGCTTTGTGGGCGGGGCGACCTACGAGCAGTACTTC. Residues: CASSFVGGATYEQYF. V and J are TRBV7-9 and TRBJ2-7; D possibly corresponds to TRBD2 (6 bases). The CDR3 consists of 15 residues. Germline CDR1 is SEHNR and CDR2 is FQNEAQ (reference sequence). Trimming took 3 bases from V and 2 from J, leaving 14 bases between them.

In the case of this clonotype: This may come from a read error, since a much larger clone is one base off. The chain employs TRBV10-1 and TRBJ2-1, with no clear D. Germline V gives CDR1 WNHNN, CDR2 SYGVQD (reference sequence). This CDR3 is 14 amino acids long. Trimming shortened V by 5 bases and J by 6 bases, and 14 bases separated the two germline ends. The CDR3: CASSTLEGRNEQFF. The CDR3 nucleotides read TGCGCCAGCAGTACTCTCGAAGGACGCAATGAGCAGTTCTTC.

This clonotype is a singleton in its sample. This chain joins TRBV5-6 and TRBJ2-7; D uncertain. This CDR3 is 12 amino acids long. V was shortened by 9 bases and J by 3 bases, with 13 bases between the two germline ends. The germline gives CDR1 SGHDT, CDR2 YYEEEE. CDR3 DNA sequence: TGTGCCAACACCGGCGTGATCTACGAGCAGTACTTC. It codes for CANTGVIYEQYF.

Note on this clonotype: Since no conserved phenylalanine or tryptophan closes the CDR3, a read error is the likely cause. Because the CDR3's place on the DNA is in doubt, the DNA is left out and the CDR3 is given as listed by TCRdb. The J gene is TRBJ2-2, the V gene TRBV29-1. The germline CDR1 and CDR2 sequences are SQVTM and ANQGSEA. Including both end residues, the CDR3 is 11 amino acids long. CDR3 loop: CSADYTGELFY.

A word on this clonotype: The junction departs from the called germline gene at one end, perhaps through a read error. The chain couples TRBV20-1 to TRBJ2-7; 9 positions match TRBD1. Looked up from germline, CDR1 is DFQATT and CDR2 is SNEGSKA (reference sequence). The CDR3 consists of 14 residues. The CDR3 is CSAGGQGSFQEQCF. For the CDR3, the DNA is TGCAGTGCTGGGGGACAGGGATCTTTCCAAGAGCAGTGCTTC.

As concerns this clonotype: A read error is possible here, since a much larger clone lies one base away. The genes are TRBV20-1 and TRBJ2-7; 9 positions agree with TRBD1. This CDR3 comprises 14 residues. Germline CDR1 reads DFQATT; CDR2 reads SNEGSKA (reference sequence). V was clipped by 7 bases and J by 5 bases; unmatched bases: 12. CDR3 nucleotides: TGCAGTGTTGGGGGACAGGGATCTTTCCACGAGCAGTACTTC. Translating gives CSVGGQGSFHEQYF.

Points on this clonotype: Germline is not matched at one junction end, which may reflect a read error. The rearrangement links TRBV6-6 to TRBJ1-5; TRBD1 agrees at 9 bases. The CDR3 loop spans 16 amino acids. Germline V gives CDR1 MNHNY, CDR2 SVGAGI (reference sequence). The CDR3 bases are TGTGCCAGCAGGAACGGACAGGGGTCCCTCACTCAGCCCCAGCACTTT. Residues: CASRNGQGSLTQPQHF.

The sample holds many counts of this clonotype. The chain uses TRBV6-1 and TRBJ2-7, with D tentatively TRBD1 or TRBD2 (6 bases each). The CDR3 sequence is 15 residues long. Trimming cost V 3 bases and J 0 bases, with 12 bases left between them. Germline loops: CDR1 MNHNS, CDR2 SASEGT. The CDR3: CASSDPGAFSYEQYF. The CDR3 DNA reads TGTGCCAGCAGTGACCCGGGGGCATTCTCCTACGAGCAGTACTTC.

In the case of this clonotype: A read error may account for a junction end that differs from germline. This chain connects TRBV10-3 to TRBJ2-3; TRBD1 might be the D (6 bases). Germline CDR1 reads ENHRY; CDR2 reads SYGVKD. The CDR3 contains 15 residues. The CDR3 bases are TGTGACACCCGGAACAGGGATGGCGGCACAGGTACGCAGTATTTT. Protein product: CDTRNRDGGTGTQYF.